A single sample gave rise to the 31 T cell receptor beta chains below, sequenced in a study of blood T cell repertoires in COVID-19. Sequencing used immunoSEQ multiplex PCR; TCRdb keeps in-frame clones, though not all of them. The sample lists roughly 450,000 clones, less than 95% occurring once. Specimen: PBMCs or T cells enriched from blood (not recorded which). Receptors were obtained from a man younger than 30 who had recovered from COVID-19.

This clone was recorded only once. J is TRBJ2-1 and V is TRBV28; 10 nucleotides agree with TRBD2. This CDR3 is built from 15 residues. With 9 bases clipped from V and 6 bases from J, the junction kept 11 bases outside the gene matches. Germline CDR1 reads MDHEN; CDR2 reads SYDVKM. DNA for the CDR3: TGTGCCAGGAAGCGTGGACTAGCGGAGTTCAATGAGCAGTTCTTC. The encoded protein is CARKRGLAEFNEQFF.

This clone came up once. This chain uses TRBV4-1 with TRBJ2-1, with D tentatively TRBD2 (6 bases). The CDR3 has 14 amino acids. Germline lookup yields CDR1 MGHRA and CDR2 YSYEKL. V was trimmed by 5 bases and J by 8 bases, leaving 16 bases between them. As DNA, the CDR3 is TGCGCCAGCAGCTCCAACGGCGGGGTCGATGAGCAGTTCTTC. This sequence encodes CASSSNGGVDEQFF.

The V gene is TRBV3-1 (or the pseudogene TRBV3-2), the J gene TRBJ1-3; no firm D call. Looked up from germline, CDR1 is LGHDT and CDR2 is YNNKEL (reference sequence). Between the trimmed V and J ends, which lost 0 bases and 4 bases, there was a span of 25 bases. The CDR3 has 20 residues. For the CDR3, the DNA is TGTGCCAGCAGCCAAGACCCAATTTTTTCCGGGTGGAGGAGAGGAAACACCATATATTTT. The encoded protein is CASSQDPIFSGWRRGNTIYF.

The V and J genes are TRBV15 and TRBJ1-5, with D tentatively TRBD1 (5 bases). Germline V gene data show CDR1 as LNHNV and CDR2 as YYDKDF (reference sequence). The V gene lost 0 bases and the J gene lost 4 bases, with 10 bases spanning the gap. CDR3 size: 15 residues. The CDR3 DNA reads TGTGCCACCAGCAGAGATTGGGGCGTAAATCAGCCCCAGCATTTT. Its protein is CATSRDWGVNQPQHF.

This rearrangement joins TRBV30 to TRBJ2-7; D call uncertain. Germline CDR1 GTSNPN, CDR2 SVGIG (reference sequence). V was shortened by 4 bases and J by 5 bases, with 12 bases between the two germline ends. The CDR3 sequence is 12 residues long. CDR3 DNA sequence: TGTGCCTGGATTAGGAGAGGCCACGAGCAGTACTTC. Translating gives CAWIRRGHEQYF.

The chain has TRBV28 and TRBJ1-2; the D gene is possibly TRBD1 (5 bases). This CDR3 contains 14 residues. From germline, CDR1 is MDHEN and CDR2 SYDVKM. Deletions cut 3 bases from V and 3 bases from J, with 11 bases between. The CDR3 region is CASSLGGVHYGYTF. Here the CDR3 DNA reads TGTGCCAGCAGTTTGGGGGGTGTGCACTATGGCTACACCTTC.

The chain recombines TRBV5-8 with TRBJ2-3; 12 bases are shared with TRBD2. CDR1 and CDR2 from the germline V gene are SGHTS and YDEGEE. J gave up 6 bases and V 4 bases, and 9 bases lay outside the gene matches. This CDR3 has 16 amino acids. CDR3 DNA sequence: TGTGCCAGCAGCCCTAGACTAGCGGGAGTCCGTGATACGCAGTATTTT. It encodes CASSPRLAGVRDTQYF.

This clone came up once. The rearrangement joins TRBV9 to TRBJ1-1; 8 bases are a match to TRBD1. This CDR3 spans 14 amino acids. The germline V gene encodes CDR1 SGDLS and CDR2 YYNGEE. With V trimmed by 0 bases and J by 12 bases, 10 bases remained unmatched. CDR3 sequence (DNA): TGTGCCAGCAGCGTAGAAACGGACAGGGCGCTAACTTTCTTT. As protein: CASSVETDRALTFF.

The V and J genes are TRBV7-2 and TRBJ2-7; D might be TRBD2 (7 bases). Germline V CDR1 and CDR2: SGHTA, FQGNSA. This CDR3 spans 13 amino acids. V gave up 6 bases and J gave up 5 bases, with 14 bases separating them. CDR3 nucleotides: TGTGCCAGCAGTCAAAGGGGGGGTAACGAGCAGTACTTC. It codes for CASSQRGGNEQYF.

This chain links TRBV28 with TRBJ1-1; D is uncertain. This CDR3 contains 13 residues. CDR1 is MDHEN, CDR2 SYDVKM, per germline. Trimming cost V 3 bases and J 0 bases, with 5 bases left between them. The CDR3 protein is CASSFTMNTEAFF. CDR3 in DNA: TGTGCCAGCAGTTTTACTATGAACACTGAAGCTTTCTTT.

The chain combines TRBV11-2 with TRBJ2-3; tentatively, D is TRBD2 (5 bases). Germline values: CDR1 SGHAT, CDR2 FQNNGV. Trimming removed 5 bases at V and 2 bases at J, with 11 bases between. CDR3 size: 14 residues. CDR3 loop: CASSPIGVTDTQYF. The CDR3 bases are TGTGCCAGCAGCCCCATCGGGGTCACAGATACGCAGTATTTT.

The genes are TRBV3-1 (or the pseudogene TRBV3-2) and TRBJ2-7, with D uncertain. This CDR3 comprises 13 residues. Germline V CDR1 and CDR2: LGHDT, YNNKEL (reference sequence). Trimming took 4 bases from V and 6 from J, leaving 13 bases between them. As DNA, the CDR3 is TGTGCCAGCAGCCGGGCAGATAGATCCGAGCAGTACTTC. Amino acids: CASSRADRSEQYF.

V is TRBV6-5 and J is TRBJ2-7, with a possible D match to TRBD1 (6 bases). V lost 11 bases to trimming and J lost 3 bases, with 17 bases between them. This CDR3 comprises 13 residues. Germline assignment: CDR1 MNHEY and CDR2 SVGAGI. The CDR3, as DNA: TGTGCCGGTGGCCACCGGGACATCTACGAGCAGTACTTC. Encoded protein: CAGGHRDIYEQYF.

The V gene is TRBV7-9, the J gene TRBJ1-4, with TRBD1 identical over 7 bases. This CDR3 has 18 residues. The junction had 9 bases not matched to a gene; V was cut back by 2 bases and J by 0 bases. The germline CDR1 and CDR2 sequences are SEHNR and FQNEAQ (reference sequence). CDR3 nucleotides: TGTGCCAGCAGCTTATATGTGGGGACAGAGGCAACTAATGAAAAACTGTTTTTT. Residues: CASSLYVGTEATNEKLFF.

The CDR3 DNA sequence: TGTGCCAGCACCTCTTTAGCGGGCGGTGAGCAGTACTTC. This translates into CASTSLAGGEQYF. The genes are TRBV2 and TRBJ2-7, with 7 bases aligning to TRBD2. The CDR3 spans 13 residues. Unmatched junction bases numbered 10, after V lost 7 bases and J lost 7 bases. Germline V lookup: CDR1 SNHLY, CDR2 FYNNEI.

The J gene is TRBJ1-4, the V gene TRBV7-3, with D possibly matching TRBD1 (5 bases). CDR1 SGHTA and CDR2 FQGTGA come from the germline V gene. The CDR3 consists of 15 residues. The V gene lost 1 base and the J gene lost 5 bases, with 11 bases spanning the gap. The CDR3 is CASSLNGGENEKLFF. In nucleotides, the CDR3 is TGTGCCAGCAGCTTAAACGGGGGGGAAAATGAAAAACTGTTTTTT.

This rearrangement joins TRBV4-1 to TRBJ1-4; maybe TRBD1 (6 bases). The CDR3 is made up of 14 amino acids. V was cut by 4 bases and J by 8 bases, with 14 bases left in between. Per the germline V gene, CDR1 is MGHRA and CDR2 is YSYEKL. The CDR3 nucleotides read TGCGCCAGCAGCCGGGGGCAGGATCGAGAAAAACTGTTTTTT. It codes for CASSRGQDREKLFF.

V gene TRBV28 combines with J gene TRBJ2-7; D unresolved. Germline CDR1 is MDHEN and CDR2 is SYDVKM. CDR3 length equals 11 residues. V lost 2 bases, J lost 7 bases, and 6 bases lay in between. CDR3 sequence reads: CASSLTREQYF. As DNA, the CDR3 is TGTGCCAGCAGTTTAACTCGGGAGCAGTACTTC.

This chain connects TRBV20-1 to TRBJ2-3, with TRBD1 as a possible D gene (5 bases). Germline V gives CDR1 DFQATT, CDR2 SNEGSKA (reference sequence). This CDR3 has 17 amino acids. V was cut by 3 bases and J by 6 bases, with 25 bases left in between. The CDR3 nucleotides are TGCAGTGCTAGTTCGGCAGGGTCTGCTTTTACGGAGGATACGCAGTATTTT. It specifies CSASSAGSAFTEDTQYF.

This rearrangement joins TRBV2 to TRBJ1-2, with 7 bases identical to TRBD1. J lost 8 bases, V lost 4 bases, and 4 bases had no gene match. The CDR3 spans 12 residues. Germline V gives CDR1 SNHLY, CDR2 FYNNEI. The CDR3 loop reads CASSGDSWGYTF. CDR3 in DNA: TGTGCCAGCAGTGGGGACAGTTGGGGCTACACCTTC.

CDR3 bases: TGTGCGGGCGGGACGGAAGGAAACACCATATATTTT. The encoded protein is CAGGTEGNTIYF. This chain links TRBV7-9 with TRBJ1-3; a weak D match, TRBD1 (5 bases). The CDR3 consists of 12 residues. Germline-derived CDR1 and CDR2 are SEHNR and FQNEAQ (reference sequence).

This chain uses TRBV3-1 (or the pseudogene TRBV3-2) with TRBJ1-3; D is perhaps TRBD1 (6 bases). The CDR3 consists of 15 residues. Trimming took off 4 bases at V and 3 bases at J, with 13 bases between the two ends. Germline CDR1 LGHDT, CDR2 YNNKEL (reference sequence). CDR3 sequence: CASSPGTKNGNTIYF. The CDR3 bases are TGTGCCAGCAGCCCCGGGACAAAAAATGGAAACACCATATATTTT.

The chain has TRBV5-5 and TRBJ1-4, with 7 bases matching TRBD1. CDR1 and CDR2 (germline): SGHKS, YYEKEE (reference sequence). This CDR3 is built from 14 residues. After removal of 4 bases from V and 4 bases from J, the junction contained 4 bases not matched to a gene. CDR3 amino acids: CASSGDSYNEKLFF. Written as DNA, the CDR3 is TGTGCCAGCAGCGGGGACAGCTATAATGAAAAACTGTTTTTT.

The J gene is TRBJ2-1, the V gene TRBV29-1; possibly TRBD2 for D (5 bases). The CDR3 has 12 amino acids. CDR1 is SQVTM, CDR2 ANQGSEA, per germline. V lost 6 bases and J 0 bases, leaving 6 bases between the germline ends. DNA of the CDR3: TGCAGCGTACGGGGCTCCTACAATGAGCAGTTCTTC. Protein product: CSVRGSYNEQFF.

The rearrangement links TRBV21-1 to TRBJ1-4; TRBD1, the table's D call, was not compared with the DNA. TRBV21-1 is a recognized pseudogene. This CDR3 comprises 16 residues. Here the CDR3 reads CASSLTPGQGREKLFF. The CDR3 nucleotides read TGTGCCAGCAGCCTCACCCCGGGACAGGGGAGGGAAAAACTGTTTTTT.

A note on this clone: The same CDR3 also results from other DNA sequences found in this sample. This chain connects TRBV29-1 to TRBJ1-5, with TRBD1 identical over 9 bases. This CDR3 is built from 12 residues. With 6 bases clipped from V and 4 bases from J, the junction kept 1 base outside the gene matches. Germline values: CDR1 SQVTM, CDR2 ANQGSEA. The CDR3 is CSVGQGNQPQHF. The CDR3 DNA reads TGCAGCGTCGGACAGGGGAATCAGCCCCAGCATTTT.

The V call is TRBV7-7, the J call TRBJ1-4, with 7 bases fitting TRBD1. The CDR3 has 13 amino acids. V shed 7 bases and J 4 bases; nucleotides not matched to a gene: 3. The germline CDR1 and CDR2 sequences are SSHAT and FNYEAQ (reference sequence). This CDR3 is CASTRQGNEKLFF. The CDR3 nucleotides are TGTGCCAGCACCCGACAGGGTAATGAAAAACTGTTTTTT.

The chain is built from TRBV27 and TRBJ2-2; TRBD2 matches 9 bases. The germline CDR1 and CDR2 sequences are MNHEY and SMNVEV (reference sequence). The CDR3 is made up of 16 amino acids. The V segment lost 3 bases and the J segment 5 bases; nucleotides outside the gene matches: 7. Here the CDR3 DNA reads TGTGCCAGCAGTTTGGGTGCGGGAGGGGGGACCGGGGAGCTGTTTTTT. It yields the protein CASSLGAGGGTGELFF.

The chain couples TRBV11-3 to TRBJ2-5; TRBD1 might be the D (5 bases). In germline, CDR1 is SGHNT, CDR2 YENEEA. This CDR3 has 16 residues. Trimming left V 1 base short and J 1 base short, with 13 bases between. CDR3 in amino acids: CASSLGTQTIQETQYF. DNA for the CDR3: TGTGCCAGCAGCTTAGGGACACAGACAATCCAAGAGACCCAGTACTTC.

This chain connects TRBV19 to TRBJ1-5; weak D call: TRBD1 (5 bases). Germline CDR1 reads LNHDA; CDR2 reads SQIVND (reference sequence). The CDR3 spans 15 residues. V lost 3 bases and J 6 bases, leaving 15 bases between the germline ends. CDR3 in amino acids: CASSMYKQDGQPQHF. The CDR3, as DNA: TGTGCCAGTAGTATGTATAAACAGGATGGTCAGCCCCAGCATTTT.

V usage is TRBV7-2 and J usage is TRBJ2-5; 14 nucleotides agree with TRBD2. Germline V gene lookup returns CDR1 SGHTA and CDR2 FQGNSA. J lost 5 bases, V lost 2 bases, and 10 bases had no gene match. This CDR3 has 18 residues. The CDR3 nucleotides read TGTGCCAGCAGCTTAAGAAGTAGACTAGCGGGAGGGGGGGAGACCCAGTACTTC. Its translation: CASSLRSRLAGGGETQYF.